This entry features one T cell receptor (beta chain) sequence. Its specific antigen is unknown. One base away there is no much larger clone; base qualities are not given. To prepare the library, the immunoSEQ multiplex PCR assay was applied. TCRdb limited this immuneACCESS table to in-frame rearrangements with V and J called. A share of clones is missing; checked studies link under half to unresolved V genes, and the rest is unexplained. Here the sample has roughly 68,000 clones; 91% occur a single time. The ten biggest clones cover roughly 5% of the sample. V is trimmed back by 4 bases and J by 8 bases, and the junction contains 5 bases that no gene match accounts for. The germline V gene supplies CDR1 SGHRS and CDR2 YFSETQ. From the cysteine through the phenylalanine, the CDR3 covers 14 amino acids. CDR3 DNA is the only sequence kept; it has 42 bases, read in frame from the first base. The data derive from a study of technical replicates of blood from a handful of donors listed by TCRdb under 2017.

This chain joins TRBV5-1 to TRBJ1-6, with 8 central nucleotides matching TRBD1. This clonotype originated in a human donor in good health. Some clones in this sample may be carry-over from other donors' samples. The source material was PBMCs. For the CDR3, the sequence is CASSAGQVYSPLHF. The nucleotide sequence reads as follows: TGCGCCAGCAGCGCGGGACAGGTCTATTCACCCCTCCACTTT.